Each of the 21 T cell receptor beta chains below was sequenced from the same sample in a study of cytomegalovirus exposure and HLA in healthy donors. Data came from immunoSEQ multiplex PCR; TCRdb stores just in-frame clones and leaves some out. Among over 110,000 clones listed, about 90% were seen once. The specimen was PBMCs. These receptors originate from a man aged 18 to 30 in good health and CMV-seronegative.

The rearrangement uses TRBV28 and TRBJ1-4, with 8 nucleotides matching TRBD1. The CDR3 has 14 amino acids. Germline lookup yields CDR1 MDHEN and CDR2 SYDVKM. V gave up 4 bases and J gave up 8 bases; unmatched junction bases: 6. As DNA, the CDR3 is TGTGCCAGCAGTTCGGGACAGGCGGGGGAAAAACTGTTTTTT. Translating gives CASSSGQAGEKLFF.

The genes are TRBV19 and TRBJ1-1; possible D gene TRBD1, 5 bases. CDR1 LNHDA and CDR2 SQIVND come from the germline V gene (reference sequence). The germline V and J ends were trimmed by 8 bases and 0 bases, with 10 bases remaining between them. The CDR3 sequence is 13 residues long. The CDR3 DNA sequence: TGTGCCAGTGGGGCCGGGCTGAACACTGAAGCTTTCTTT. It is translated as CASGAGLNTEAFF.

A note on this clone: The sample holds other DNA sequences that translate to the same CDR3. The chain employs TRBV15 and TRBJ1-4, with D possibly matching TRBD1 (6 bases). This CDR3 spans 15 amino acids. V shed 0 bases and J shed 3 bases, with 8 bases lying between them. Germline V gives CDR1 LNHNV, CDR2 YYDKDF (reference sequence). As DNA, the CDR3 is TGTGCCACCAGCAGAGAGGACAGCCCTAATGAAAAACTGTTTTTT. Its protein product is CATSREDSPNEKLFF.

This clone was found once. V usage is TRBV2 and J usage is TRBJ1-2, with D possibly matching TRBD1 (5 bases). V dropped 8 bases and J dropped 4 bases, with 20 bases sitting between them. The CDR3 sequence is 15 residues long. Germline CDR1 reads SNHLY; CDR2 reads FYNNEI. CDR3 protein: CASRRDRDLLYGYTF. The CDR3 DNA follows: TGTGCCAGCCGGAGGGATCGGGACCTTCTCTATGGCTACACCTTC. Using reference TRBV2 and TRBJ1-2 for the parts outside the CDR3, the full variable domain is EPEVTQTPSHQVTQMGQEVILRCVPISNHLYFYWYRQILGQKVEFLVSFYNNEISEKSEIFDDQFSVERPDGSNFTLKIRSTKLEDSAMYFCASRRDRDLLYGYTFGSGTRLTVV.

This clone was detected once. The CDR3 spells CASSLVLRASTDTQYF. The CDR3 DNA follows: TGTGCCAGCAGCTTAGTTTTGCGGGCGTCGACAGATACGCAGTATTTT. The chain carries TRBV7-6 and TRBJ2-3, with D possibly being TRBD2 (5 bases). V was pared by 1 base and J by 3 bases, with 14 bases between. Germline V gene lookup returns CDR1 SGHVS and CDR2 FNYEAQ. The CDR3 has 16 amino acids.

CDR3 sequence: CASSWTGGAGNTIYF. The CDR3 DNA reads TGTGCCAGCAGTTGGACAGGGGGCGCGGGAAACACCATATATTTT. J is TRBJ1-3 and V is TRBV6-5; 11 nucleotides match TRBD1. With 4 bases clipped from V and 4 bases from J, the junction kept 3 bases outside the gene matches. The CDR3 contains 15 residues. Germline V gene lookup returns CDR1 MNHEY and CDR2 SVGAGI.

The CDR3 DNA follows: TGTGCCAGCAGTGAAGTAGCCGTCGGCCAGAGAAAACTGTTTTTT. This gives the protein CASSEVAVGQRKLFF. The chain uses TRBV6-1 and TRBJ1-4; D gene unclear. CDR3 length: 15 amino acids. The germline gives CDR1 MNHNS, CDR2 SASEGT. V lost 1 base and J 10 bases, leaving 16 bases between the germline ends.

This chain uses TRBV2 with TRBJ2-7; TRBD2 matches at 9 bases. Per germline, CDR1 SNHLY and CDR2 FYNNEI. Germline trimming cut 8 bases from V and 3 bases from J; bases unmatched to any gene: 8. The CDR3 contains 14 residues. The CDR3 DNA sequence: TGTGCCAGCCAATCTAGCGGGATAATCTACGAGCAGTACTTC. Amino acid sequence: CASQSSGIIYEQYF. Full variable domain (rest looked up from reference TRBV2 and TRBJ2-7): EPEVTQTPSHQVTQMGQEVILRCVPISNHLYFYWYRQILGQKVEFLVSFYNNEISEKSEIFDDQFSVERPDGSNFTLKIRSTKLEDSAMYFCASQSSGIIYEQYFGPGTRLTVT.

This clone was counted at least ten times. The rearrangement uses TRBV15 and TRBJ1-5; D uncertain. The length of the CDR3 is 14 residues. Per the germline V gene, CDR1 is LNHNV and CDR2 is YYDKDF (reference sequence). V gave up 5 bases and J gave up 1 base, with 9 bases separating them. CDR3 protein: CATSLRGSNQPQHF. CDR3 in DNA: TGTGCCACCAGCCTCCGGGGAAGCAATCAGCCCCAGCATTTT.

V is TRBV6-1 and J is TRBJ2-1; 9 bases align to TRBD2. CDR1 and CDR2 (germline): MNHNS, SASEGT. The CDR3 covers 15 residues. The ends lost 1 base at V and 2 bases at J; junction bases unmatched: 0. The CDR3 DNA is TGTGCCAGCAGTGAAGTAGCGGGAGCCTACAATGAGCAGTTCTTC. It codes for CASSEVAGAYNEQFF.

The chain joins TRBV18 to TRBJ1-2; 7 bases map to TRBD1. The V and J ends lost 4 bases and 2 bases, in that order; junction bases with no gene match: 10. Germline loops: CDR1 KGHSH, CDR2 LQKENI. The CDR3 is 16 residues long. CDR3 in DNA: TGTGCCAGCTCACGGGGACAGTCGACCCTAAACTATGGCTACACCTTC. Encoded protein: CASSRGQSTLNYGYTF.

The CDR3 loop is CASSPRTGSLLAGSYEQYF. CDR3 DNA sequence: TGTGCCAGCAGCCCCCGGACAGGCAGCTTACTAGCGGGTTCCTACGAGCAGTACTTC. V is TRBV7-2 and J is TRBJ2-7, with 9 bases that match TRBD2. Germline CDR1 and CDR2: SGHTA and FQGNSA. The V gene end was trimmed by 5 bases and the J gene end by 1 base; junction bases not matched to a gene: 18. The length of the CDR3 is 19 residues.

The V gene is TRBV28, the J gene TRBJ1-2, with 7 bases lining up with TRBD1. This CDR3 is 15 amino acids long. The trim removed 8 bases at V and 5 bases at J, leaving 14 bases unmatched. Germline loops: CDR1 MDHEN, CDR2 SYDVKM. CDR3 protein: CASGWGQREVYGYTF. CDR3 coding DNA: TGTGCCAGCGGTTGGGGACAGCGGGAGGTTTATGGCTACACCTTC.

The chain employs TRBV7-2 and TRBJ2-7; 9 bases are a match to TRBD1. The CDR3 length is 15 residues. V gave up 5 bases and J gave up 3 bases; unmatched junction bases: 8. Germline V lookup: CDR1 SGHTA, CDR2 FQGNSA. The CDR3 region has the DNA TGTGCCAGCAGCCGTACCGGACAGGGGAGCTACGAGCAGTACTTC. It encodes CASSRTGQGSYEQYF.

The chain joins TRBV6-5 to TRBJ2-7; 7 bases fit TRBD2. V lost 10 bases and J lost 7; bases outside the gene matches: 16. Germline assignment: CDR1 MNHEY and CDR2 SVGAGI. The CDR3 extends over 14 amino acids. The CDR3 DNA follows: TGTGCCATCCGGGCAGGCCTATTGGGGGGGGAGCAGTACTTC. It codes for CAIRAGLLGGEQYF.

The chain recombines TRBV19 with TRBJ1-1; D perhaps matches TRBD1 (5 bases). The CDR3 extends over 14 amino acids. V lost 7 bases, J lost 3 bases, and 15 bases lay in between. Per the germline V gene, CDR1 is LNHDA and CDR2 is SQIVND (reference sequence). The CDR3 here is CASTVWGGDTEAFF. In nucleotides, the CDR3 is TGTGCCAGTACCGTCTGGGGAGGGGACACTGAAGCTTTCTTT.

In this sample, this clone turned up once. The genes are TRBV7-2 and TRBJ2-4; TRBD2 matches 10 bases. The CDR3 is 15 amino acids. Germline-derived CDR1 and CDR2 are SGHTA and FQGNSA. J gave up 12 bases and V 4 bases, and 12 bases lay outside the gene matches. In DNA, the CDR3 is TGTGCCAGCAGCTACACCGGGACTAGCGCAATCAATCAGTACTTC. Translated, it gives CASSYTGTSAINQYF. The entire variable domain, with the rest obtained from reference TRBV7-2 and TRBJ2-4, is as follows: GAGVSQSPSNKVTEKGKDVELRCDPISGHTALYWYRQSLGQGLEFLIYFQGNSAPDKSGLPSDRFSAERTGGSVSTLTIQRTQQEDSAVYLCASSYTGTSAINQYFGAGTRLSVL.

The chain joins TRBV6-5 to TRBJ1-1; perhaps TRBD1 as D (6 bases). The V end was cut by 7 bases, the J end by 1 base, with 10 bases between. The CDR3 is made up of 13 amino acids. Germline-derived CDR1 and CDR2 are MNHEY and SVGAGI. The DNA of the CDR3 is TGTGCCAGCACCGCGACAGGGAACACTGAAGCTTTCTTT. It encodes CASTATGNTEAFF.

This rearrangement joins TRBV28 to TRBJ1-5, with TRBD1 matching over 9 bases. After removal of 6 bases from V and 6 bases from J, the junction contained 9 bases not matched to a gene. This CDR3 region has 15 residues. The V gene's germline CDR1 is MDHEN and CDR2 SYDVKM. The CDR3 DNA follows: TGTGCCAGCAGCTTCGGACAGGGGATAAGTCAGCCCCAGCATTTT. This codes for CASSFGQGISQPQHF.

This clone occurred once. The chain has TRBV6-5 and TRBJ2-1, with D perhaps matching TRBD1 (6 bases). CDR3 length: 15 amino acids. Deletions cut 9 bases from V and 0 bases from J, with 15 bases between. Germline CDR1 MNHEY, CDR2 SVGAGI. The CDR3 here is CASRQAHSSYNEQFF. CDR3 in DNA: TGTGCCAGTAGACAGGCCCACAGCTCCTACAATGAGCAGTTCTTC.

This sequence joins TRBV11-2 and TRBJ2-4; a weak D match, TRBD1 (6 bases). V lost 5 bases, J lost 1 base, and 12 bases lay in between. This CDR3 spans 15 amino acids. Germline values: CDR1 SGHAT, CDR2 FQNNGV. For the CDR3, the DNA is TGTGCCAGCAGCCCGATAACAGGGGCCAAAAACATTCAGTACTTC. This sequence encodes CASSPITGAKNIQYF. The whole variable domain, filled in from reference TRBV11-2 and TRBJ2-4, reads EAGVAQSPRYKIIEKRQSVAFWCNPISGHATLYWYQQILGQGPKLLIQFQNNGVVDDSQLPKDRFSAERLKGVDSTLKIQPAKLEDSAVYLCASSPITGAKNIQYFGAGTRLSVL.